This TCR beta chain emerged from a study of cytomegalovirus exposure and HLA in healthy donors. Study-wide findings and caveats: Several top significant clusters appeared, in a later analysis, to be linked to common viral pathogens.

About this clone: Its specificity is unknown.

Both 60 Vbeta primers and 13 Jbeta primers went into the PCR. Method: immunoSEQ multiplex PCR; TCRdb's copy keeps in-frame clones and lacks some. The repertoire holds some 120,000 clones, with roughly 83% as singletons. CDR3 size: 15 residues. V trimming: 5 bases; J trimming: 3 bases; junction bases outside the gene matches: 3. Germline CDR1 is SEHNR and CDR2 is FQNEAQ (reference sequence). This clonotype was obtained from a man in his late teens or twenties in good health and CMV-seropositive. Sequenced material: PBMCs. The V gene is TRBV7-9, the J gene TRBJ2-1; 11 bases fit TRBD1. In DNA form, the CDR3 reads TGTGCCAGCAGCCCCGGGACAGGGGGCTACAATGAGCAGTTCTTC. Amino acid sequence: CASSPGTGGYNEQFF.